A selection of T cell receptor beta chains follows, all from one sample in a study of T cell repertoires in cytomegalovirus infection. Antigen specificity for these receptors is unknown. MiXCR, run by TCRdb on the reads, gives a single entry per CDR3 protein. Altogether about a million distinct CDR3 sequences are present, around 29% being singletons, with the ten largest covering about an eighth. Sequenced here: cultured CD8+ T cells from PBMCs, sampled from culture after CMV antigen stimulation. The receptors stem from a human donor in good health (CMV status not recorded). Some clones in this sample may be carry-over from other donors' samples. The CDR3 runs from the conserved cysteine through the conserved F or W. Each record gives: V gene, D gene, J gene, clone size, CDR3 DNA, CDR3 protein. A D gene is named only where the DNA matches it firmly. Only some rows state a clone size, as once, few, many or a class for expanded clones.

V: TRBV6-2/TRBV6-3; D: NA; J: TRBJ2-2; size: few; DNA: TGTGCCAGCAGTTACCCGCTGGACACCGGGGAGCTGTTTTTT; CDR3: CASSYPLDTGELFF
V: TRBV7-2; D: NA; J: TRBJ1-3; size: many; DNA: TGTGCCAGCAGCTTAGGGGGTGCCAGTGGAAACACCATATATTTT; CDR3: CASSLGGASGNTIYF
V: TRBV3-1; D: NA; J: TRBJ1-1; size: NA; DNA: TGTGCCAGCAGCCACACGTTAAAGACTGAAGCTTTCTTT; CDR3: CASSHTLKTEAFF
V: TRBV6-5; D: NA; J: TRBJ1-1; size: few; DNA: TGTGCCAGCACCAAGACAGTGTACAATTACTACACTGAAGCTTTCTTT; CDR3: CASTKTVYNYYTEAFF
V: TRBV12-3/TRBV12-4; D: NA; J: TRBJ2-3; size: NA; DNA: TGTGCCAGCAGTTTGACACGGACTCTGGAGCCAGATACGCAGTATTTT; CDR3: CASSLTRTLEPDTQYF
V: TRBV6-2/TRBV6-3; D: TRBD1; J: TRBJ2-2; size: NA; DNA: TGTGCCAGCGGGGGACAGGACCACACCGGGGAGCTGTTTTTT; CDR3: CASGGQDHTGELFF
V: TRBV29-1; D: NA; J: TRBJ2-5; size: NA; DNA: TGCAGCGTTGATCAGGGGTGGGAGACCCAGTACTTC; CDR3: CSVDQGWETQYF
V: TRBV7-9; D: TRBD1; J: TRBJ2-5; size: few; DNA: TGTGCCAGCAGCGGGGGACAGTCCCAAGAGACCCAGTACTTC; CDR3: CASSGGQSQETQYF
V: TRBV7-9; D: NA; J: TRBJ1-3; size: few; DNA: TGTGCCAGCAGCCACGGTCCTGGGCAGGGGAACACCATATATTTT; CDR3: CASSHGPGQGNTIYF
V: TRBV5-1; D: TRBD1; J: TRBJ2-1; size: many; DNA: TGTGCCAGCAGCTTAGGACAGGGAAGCAATGAGCAGTTCTTC; CDR3: CASSLGQGSNEQFF
V: TRBV11-3; D: NA; J: TRBJ2-5; size: NA; DNA: TGTGCCAGCAGCATACGGTCAGCCCCGGAGACCCAGTACTTC; CDR3: CASSIRSAPETQYF
V: TRBV9; D: TRBD2; J: TRBJ2-1; size: NA; DNA: TGTGCCAGCAGCGTAGTCGCGGGGGGGGGAAATGAGCAGTTCTTC; CDR3: CASSVVAGGGNEQFF
V: TRBV28; D: NA; J: TRBJ1-5; size: NA; DNA: TGTGCCAGCAGTTTAGAGGACCATCAGCCCCAGCATTTT; CDR3: CASSLEDHQPQHF
V: TRBV6-2/TRBV6-3; D: NA; J: TRBJ1-5; size: NA; DNA: TGTGCCAGCAGTTACCTGGGAGGGCCGGATCAGCCCCAGCATTTT; CDR3: CASSYLGGPDQPQHF
V: TRBV6-8; D: NA; J: TRBJ2-7; size: NA; DNA: TGTGCCAGCAGTTACTTTCGTGGGTCCTACGAGCAGTACTTC; CDR3: CASSYFRGSYEQYF
V: TRBV10-3; D: NA; J: TRBJ2-7; size: few; DNA: TGTGCCATCAGTACCCTCTCTGGGGGGACTTACGAGCAGTACTTC; CDR3: CAISTLSGGTYEQYF
V: TRBV6-2/TRBV6-3; D: NA; J: TRBJ2-3; size: few; DNA: TGTGCCAGCAGTTACTCACAGCTTTGGGGCACAGATACGCAGTATTTT; CDR3: CASSYSQLWGTDTQYF
V: TRBV5-4; D: TRBD2; J: TRBJ2-3; size: few; DNA: TGTGCCAGCACCAACCCGCCCAGCGGGGGGGCAGATACGCAGTATTTT; CDR3: CASTNPPSGGADTQYF
V: TRBV7-6; D: TRBD2; J: TRBJ2-3; size: many; DNA: TGTGCCAGCAGCCCAGGACTAGCGGGGGGGCCGACAGATACGCAGTATTTT; CDR3: CASSPGLAGGPTDTQYF
V: TRBV6-8; D: TRBD1; J: TRBJ2-3; size: NA; DNA: TGTGCCGTCTCCAGGGGGCACCCAGATACGCAGTATTTT; CDR3: CAVSRGHPDTQYF
V: TRBV7-8; D: NA; J: TRBJ1-1; size: NA; DNA: TGTGCCGGAAAACAGGGCATGAACACTGAAGCTTTCTTT; CDR3: CAGKQGMNTEAFF
V: TRBV7-9; D: NA; J: TRBJ2-1; size: many; DNA: TGTGCCAGCAGCCTGTCAAGGGCAGCCTACAATGAGCAGTTCTTC; CDR3: CASSLSRAAYNEQFF
V: TRBV12-3/TRBV12-4; D: TRBD2; J: TRBJ2-3; size: many; DNA: TGTGCCAGCAGCTCTTGGACTAGCGGGTACACAGATACGCAGTATTTT; CDR3: CASSSWTSGYTDTQYF
V: TRBV12-3/TRBV12-4; D: TRBD2; J: TRBJ2-5; size: few; DNA: TGTGCCAGCAGTTTCTGGATGGGGGTGGCGGGGGTGTACCAAGAGACCCAGTACTTC; CDR3: CASSFWMGVAGVYQETQYF
V: TRBV19; D: NA; J: TRBJ2-7; size: once; DNA: TGTGCCAGTAGTGACAGTTCGGACTACGAGCAGTACTTC; CDR3: CASSDSSDYEQYF
V: TRBV19; D: NA; J: TRBJ1-1; size: NA; DNA: TGTGCCAGCTCGGACGGGGGGCTATTAGTCACTGAAGCTTTCTTT; CDR3: CASSDGGLLVTEAFF
V: TRBV6-4; D: NA; J: TRBJ2-1; size: NA; DNA: TGTGCCAGCAGTGAGTCCCTCTTCCACAATGAGCAGTTCTTC; CDR3: CASSESLFHNEQFF
V: TRBV12-5; D: NA; J: TRBJ2-3; size: few; DNA: TGTGCTAGTGGCTCCGGGCACCCGGCTAGCACAGATACGCAGTATTTT; CDR3: CASGSGHPASTDTQYF
V: TRBV6-1; D: TRBD1; J: TRBJ1-6; size: many; DNA: TGTGCCAGCAGAGTTGGGGACAGGATTACATTTAATTCACCCCTCCACTTT; CDR3: CASRVGDRITFNSPLHF
V: TRBV7-2; D: TRBD1; J: TRBJ1-2; size: few; DNA: TGTGCCAGCAGCTCTCGACAGGGGGCTAGGTATGGCTACACCTTC; CDR3: CASSSRQGARYGYTF